The 30 T cell receptor beta chains listed next were all sequenced from one sample in a study of T cells in Graves' hyperthyroidism and ophthalmopathy. Amplification of TCR beta CDR3 regions was performed using RNA transcripts as template. TCR CDR3 regions were first amplified by RT-PCR with HTBI primers. MiXCR, applied by TCRdb to the multiplex PCR reads, yields one record per CDR3 protein. The data show about 210,000 distinct CDR3 sequences, with 17% seen just once and 50% held by the top ten. Source material: blood. These receptors were obtained from a man in his forties or fifties with Graves' hyperthyroidism.

The gene calls are TRBV11-2 and TRBJ2-2, with 15 bases identical to TRBD2. In germline, CDR1 is SGHAT, CDR2 FQNNGV. This CDR3 region has 19 residues. Unmatched junction bases numbered 9, after V lost 3 bases and J lost 4 bases. The CDR3 loop is CASSLGGLAGGLGTGELFF. CDR3 nucleotides: TGTGCCAGCAGCTTGGGCGGACTAGCGGGAGGGCTGGGCACCGGGGAGCTGTTTTTT. The full variable domain, completed using reference TRBV11-2 and TRBJ2-2, is EAGVAQSPRYKIIEKRQSVAFWCNPISGHATLYWYQQILGQGPKLLIQFQNNGVVDDSQLPKDRFSAERLKGVDSTLKIQPAKLEDSAVYLCASSLGGLAGGLGTGELFFGEGSRLTVL.

This chain connects TRBV3-1 to TRBJ2-1; D not resolved. Germline values: CDR1 LGHDT, CDR2 YNNKEL (reference sequence). The ends were cut back, 8 bases at V and 5 bases at J, with 10 bases in the middle. The CDR3 is made up of 12 amino acids. The CDR3 here is CASGRENNEQFF. For the CDR3, the DNA is TGTGCCAGCGGACGCGAAAACAATGAGCAGTTCTTC.

This clonotype was seen at least ten times. The chain carries TRBV6-1 and TRBJ2-3; D tentatively reads TRBD1 or TRBD2 (5 bases each). CDR3 length equals 15 residues. Germline loops: CDR1 MNHNS, CDR2 SASEGT. Trimming took 7 bases from V and 1 from J, leaving 15 bases between them. The DNA for the CDR3 is TGTGCCAGCACTGAGGGGCTTATTGGCACAGATACGCAGTATTTT. Encoded protein: CASTEGLIGTDTQYF.

This clonotype was observed a few times. This sequence joins TRBV19 and TRBJ2-7; D call uncertain. The CDR3 runs to 14 residues. The germline V gene encodes CDR1 LNHDA and CDR2 SQIVND (reference sequence). Trimming pared 6 bases from V and 3 bases from J, leaving 15 bases between. CDR3 protein: CASSHTGAYYEQYF. The CDR3 DNA is TGTGCCAGTAGCCACACTGGCGCTTACTACGAGCAGTACTTC.

This chain connects TRBV6-1 to TRBJ2-3, with 8 bases aligning to TRBD1. The V gene's germline CDR1 is MNHNS and CDR2 SASEGT. The CDR3 is 14 residues long. With V trimmed by 7 bases and J by 1 base, 4 bases remained unmatched. Here the CDR3 reads CASTTGQGTDTQYF. DNA for the CDR3: TGTGCCAGCACGACGGGACAGGGCACAGATACGCAGTATTTT.

This clonotype was recorded a few times. The rearrangement joins TRBV7-2 to TRBJ2-3; D remains ambiguous. This CDR3 is built from 14 residues. V was cut by 1 base and J by 0 bases, with 5 bases left in between. Germline CDR1 reads SGHTA; CDR2 reads FQGNSA. CDR3 protein: CASSLGISTDTQYF. CDR3 coding DNA: TGTGCCAGCAGCTTAGGAATTAGCACAGATACGCAGTATTTT.

This clonotype was seen repeatedly, ten times or more. The chain recombines TRBV3-1 with TRBJ2-7; possibly TRBD1 for D (7 bases). The CDR3 totals 14 residues. CDR1 is LGHDT, CDR2 YNNKEL, per germline (reference sequence). Trimming took off 2 bases at V and 5 bases at J, with 13 bases between the two ends. CDR3 residues: CASSQQGGFHEQYF. The CDR3 DNA reads TGTGCCAGCAGCCAACAGGGGGGCTTCCACGAGCAGTACTTC.

This clonotype was observed a few times. The chain recombines TRBV11-2 with TRBJ1-1, with no clear D. The CDR3 covers 13 residues. Germline CDR1 reads SGHAT; CDR2 reads FQNNGV. Trimming left V 4 bases short and J 4 bases short, with 10 bases between. Here the CDR3 DNA reads TGTGCCAGCAGCTCATACATGAGCACTGAAGCTTTCTTT. This translates into CASSSYMSTEAFF.

In this sample, this clonotype turned up a few times. The CDR3 DNA follows: TGTGCCAGCAGCGTAACAGCGGGAGTGAGCGAGCAGTACTTC. It encodes CASSVTAGVSEQYF. The chain combines TRBV9 with TRBJ2-7, with TRBD2 identical over 8 bases. This CDR3 is built from 14 residues. Looked up from germline, CDR1 is SGDLS and CDR2 is YYNGEE. V lost 1 base to trimming and J lost 6 bases; unmatched junction nucleotides: 6.

This clonotype appeared a single time. It may be a read error: a sequence one base away is much more abundant. The genes are TRBV20-1 and TRBJ2-7; D not certain. Per the germline V gene, CDR1 is DFQATT and CDR2 is SNEGSKA (reference sequence). The CDR3 runs 15 residues. The CDR3 sequence is CGARDVLAPFGEQYF. CDR3 DNA: TGCGGTGCTAGAGATGTGCTGGCCCCCTTCGGCGAGCAGTACTTC.

The gene calls are TRBV11-2 and TRBJ1-6, with D perhaps matching TRBD1 (5 bases). From germline, CDR1 is SGHAT and CDR2 FQNNGV. The length of the CDR3 is 15 residues. V was trimmed by 6 bases and J by 8 bases, leaving 17 bases between them. This CDR3 reads CASREFGTMDSPLHF. The CDR3 DNA reads TGTGCCAGCAGGGAGTTCGGGACTATGGATTCACCCCTCCACTTT.

This clonotype was seen a single time. This may be a read error, as it is one base from a much larger clone. The gene calls are TRBV30 and TRBJ2-1, with a tentative D call TRBD1 (7 bases). With 3 bases removed from V and 8 bases from J, the gap between germline ends came to 11 bases. Germline V gene data show CDR1 as GTSNPN and CDR2 as SVGIG (reference sequence). The CDR3 spans 12 residues. The chain's CDR3 is CAWRRDRHEQFF. The DNA for the CDR3 is TGTGCCTGGAGGCGGGACAGACATGAGCAGTTCTTC. Variable domain in full (rest from reference TRBV30 and TRBJ2-1): SQTIHQWPATLVQPVGSPLSLECTVEGTSNPNLYWYRQAAGRGLQLLFYSVGIGQISSEVPQNLSASRPQDRQFILSSKKLLLSDSGFYLCAWRRDRHEQFFGPGTRLTVL.

This clonotype has a count of ten or more. The gene calls are TRBV7-2 and TRBJ2-3, with no clear D. The CDR3 runs to 13 residues. Germline loops: CDR1 SGHTA, CDR2 FQGNSA. The V and J ends lost 5 bases and 0 bases respectively, with 6 bases between them. The CDR3 region is CASSPDSTDTQYF. The CDR3 DNA sequence: TGTGCCAGCAGCCCTGACAGCACAGATACGCAGTATTTT.

This clonotype showed up many times. This chain links TRBV27 with TRBJ1-2, with 7 bases identical to TRBD1. The junction had 15 bases not matched to a gene; V was cut back by 6 bases and J by 8 bases. Germline CDR1 reads MNHEY; CDR2 reads SMNVEV (reference sequence). This CDR3 region has 15 residues. This CDR3 reads CASRPWDSSSVGYTF. The CDR3 DNA follows: TGTGCCAGCAGACCCTGGGACAGCTCCTCCGTCGGCTACACCTTC.

This clonotype was observed at least ten times. This chain links TRBV7-2 with TRBJ1-2; D perhaps matches TRBD1 (6 bases). Trimming cost V 4 bases and J 4 bases, with 19 bases left between them. The CDR3 consists of 16 residues. Germline V gives CDR1 SGHTA, CDR2 FQGNSA. CDR3 residues: CASSSSRDKGVYGYTF. The DNA for the CDR3 is TGTGCCAGCAGCTCTAGCAGGGACAAGGGGGTCTATGGCTACACCTTC. Together with reference TRBV7-2 and TRBJ1-2, the CDR3 gives the full variable domain: GAGVSQSPSNKVTEKGKDVELRCDPISGHTALYWYRQSLGQGLEFLIYFQGNSAPDKSGLPSDRFSAERTGGSVSTLTIQRTQQEDSAVYLCASSSSRDKGVYGYTFGSGTRLTVV.

In this sample, this clonotype turned up a few times. The V and J genes are TRBV30 and TRBJ2-7; 11 bases match TRBD2. CDR1 and CDR2 from the germline V gene are GTSNPN and SVGIG (reference sequence). Trimming took 2 bases from V and 6 from J; bases not matched to a gene: 12. The CDR3 runs 16 residues. CDR3 in DNA: TGTGCCTGGAGTCGAATAGCGGGAGGGACACCACGCGAGCAGTACTTC. Amino acid sequence: CAWSRIAGGTPREQYF.

There are a few counts of this clonotype. V usage is TRBV5-1 and J usage is TRBJ1-2; D gene uncertain. CDR1 is SGHRS and CDR2 is YFSETQ in the germline V gene. This CDR3 is built from 14 residues. The ends were cut back, 2 bases at V and 8 bases at J, with 16 bases in the middle. CDR3 amino acids: CASSFRNTLRGYTF. CDR3 sequence (DNA): TGCGCCAGCAGCTTCAGGAATACTCTGCGCGGCTACACCTTC.

This clonotype was observed at least ten times. The chain is built from TRBV27 and TRBJ2-5; 8 bases are a match to TRBD2. Germline assignment: CDR1 MNHEY and CDR2 SMNVEV (reference sequence). CDR3 length: 15 residues. The V segment lost 5 bases and the J segment 0 bases; nucleotides outside the gene matches: 5. The chain's CDR3 is CASSPRGGYQETQYF. The CDR3 nucleotides read TGTGCCAGCAGTCCCCGGGGGGGGTACCAAGAGACCCAGTACTTC.

This clonotype was observed a few times. This chain connects TRBV20-1 to TRBJ2-3; TRBD2 agrees at 14 bases. The CDR3 covers 16 residues. The germline CDR1 and CDR2 sequences are DFQATT and SNEGSKA (reference sequence). V trimming: 6 bases; J trimming: 2 bases; junction bases outside the gene matches: 7. The CDR3 DNA is TGCAGTGCCCGGAGGACTAGCGGGAGGCCCACAGATACGCAGTATTTT. It encodes CSARRTSGRPTDTQYF.

The rearrangement joins TRBV29-1 to TRBJ2-1, with 14 bases matching TRBD2. Germline CDR1 reads SQVTM; CDR2 reads ANQGSEA. The ends lost 8 bases at V and 7 bases at J; junction bases unmatched: 7. This CDR3 contains 14 residues. The CDR3 loop reads CSFTGTSGRNEQFF. Written as DNA, the CDR3 is TGCAGCTTCACCGGGACTAGCGGGAGAAATGAGCAGTTCTTC.

This clonotype has a handful of counts. The V gene is TRBV11-2, the J gene TRBJ2-2, with a tentative D call TRBD1 (5 bases). Trimming shortened V by 5 bases and J by 5 bases, and 12 bases separated the two germline ends. This CDR3 has 14 residues. Germline V gives CDR1 SGHAT, CDR2 FQNNGV. CDR3 nucleotide sequence: TGTGCCAGCAGCGTCACAGGAGTAACCGGGGAGCTGTTTTTT. Translation gives CASSVTGVTGELFF.

This clonotype was recorded at least ten times. The chain has TRBV3-1 and TRBJ2-4; 10 nucleotides align to TRBD1. V gave up 2 bases and J gave up 8 bases; unmatched junction bases: 6. The CDR3 consists of 15 residues. Germline loops: CDR1 LGHDT, CDR2 YNNKEL (reference sequence). CDR3 protein: CASSQKTGGRDIQYF. The CDR3 DNA follows: TGTGCCAGCAGCCAAAAGACAGGGGGCCGCGACATTCAGTACTTC.

This clonotype was detected ten times or more. The chain uses TRBV5-5 and TRBJ2-1; 7 bases map to TRBD2. CDR1 is SGHKS and CDR2 is YYEKEE in the germline V gene (reference sequence). The trim removed 6 bases at V and 8 bases at J, leaving 14 bases unmatched. This CDR3 is built from 15 residues. CDR3 sequence reads: CASTRRDYQFDEQFF. In nucleotides, the CDR3 is TGTGCCAGCACCCGCCGGGACTATCAATTCGATGAGCAGTTCTTC.

This chain links TRBV13 with TRBJ2-7, with TRBD2 matching 14 bases. V gave up 5 bases and J gave up 6 bases; unmatched junction bases: 12. The CDR3 is made up of 17 amino acids. Per germline, CDR1 PRHDT and CDR2 FYEKMQ (reference sequence). The DNA for the CDR3 is TGTGCCAGCAGCCCCCTCCGGGGGGGGACTAGCGGGAGCGAGCAGTACTTC. Translating gives CASSPLRGGTSGSEQYF.

On this clonotype itself: A much larger clone lies one base from this, so it may be a read error. The CDR3 spells CASSPRELTGELFF. The CDR3 nucleotides read TGTGCCAGCTCACCGCGGGAGCTCACCGGGGAGCTGTTTTTT. This chain uses TRBV18 with TRBJ2-2, with 7 positions matching TRBD2. Looked up from germline, CDR1 is KGHSH and CDR2 is LQKENI. The CDR3 sequence is 14 residues long. V lost 3 bases, J lost 4 bases, and 2 bases stayed unmatched.

This clonotype was seen ten or more times. The chain joins TRBV27 to TRBJ2-1; D is ambiguous. Germline V gene sequence: CDR1 MNHEY, CDR2 SMNVEV (reference sequence). This CDR3 comprises 12 residues. V was pared by 11 bases and J by 4 bases, with 12 bases between. The CDR3 reads CASWAAYNEQFF. For the CDR3, the DNA is TGTGCCTCGTGGGCTGCATACAATGAGCAGTTCTTC.

This clonotype was detected only once. V usage is TRBV7-2 and J usage is TRBJ2-2, with 9 bases matching TRBD2. Trimming removed 1 base from V and 2 bases from J; junction bases left unmatched: 8. The length of the CDR3 is 18 residues. Germline V CDR1 and CDR2: SGHTA, FQGNSA. CDR3 sequence reads: CASSLVPLAGLNTGELFF. The CDR3, as DNA: TGTGCCAGCAGCTTAGTCCCCCTAGCGGGGCTTAACACCGGGGAGCTGTTTTTT.

Many counts were recorded for this clonotype. The CDR3: CASSYSGQETQYF. CDR3 DNA sequence: TGTGCCAGCAGTTACTCGGGGCAAGAGACCCAGTACTTC. This chain connects TRBV28 to TRBJ2-5; possibly TRBD2 for D (5 bases). Trimming pared 4 bases from V and 2 bases from J, leaving 8 bases between. Germline lookup yields CDR1 MDHEN and CDR2 SYDVKM. The CDR3 has 13 residues.

In this sample, this clonotype turned up many times. The genes are TRBV11-2 and TRBJ2-5, with 8 bases matching TRBD1. This CDR3 has 15 residues. J was trimmed by 4 bases and V by 1 base; bases with no gene match: 5. The germline CDR1 and CDR2 sequences are SGHAT and FQNNGV. The chain's CDR3 is CASSLGRGRIETQYF. CDR3 in DNA: TGTGCCAGCAGCTTAGGCAGGGGGCGCATAGAGACCCAGTACTTC.

Many counts were recorded for this clonotype. The rearrangement uses TRBV2 and TRBJ2-3; TRBD2 is a possible D gene (6 bases). CDR1 SNHLY and CDR2 FYNNEI come from the germline V gene. V dropped 4 bases and J dropped 2 bases, with 7 bases sitting between them. The CDR3 runs 13 residues. CDR3 sequence (DNA): TGTGCCAGCAGTGGCGGGACCACAGATACGCAGTATTTT. Encoded protein: CASSGGTTDTQYF.